Here is one T cell receptor (beta chain) with its context. This clonotype has at least ten counts. Its recognized antigen is unknown. The record has no base qualities; no much larger clone is one base away. The entry originates in a study of human T cells and chemical hapten exposure (dated by TCRdb to about 2021). The study in broad terms: For sensitization, 2% DPC in acetone was applied to a 2 cm by 2 cm area of upper inner arm skin. Throughout the roughly 25-week study period, patients were also given weekly therapeutic DPC doses on the scalp. Patch testing was done on the upper back using Finn chambers containing 0.01% DPC, and results were scored after 6 days according to International Contact Dermatitis Research Group standards. Most of the patients in the cohort were female, and the cohort covered alopecia areata with under or over 50% scalp involvement, alopecia totalis and alopecia universalis. Libraries were combined into a pool for sequencing, and differences in TCR yield between samples came mainly from small differences in library volumes within the pool. The study tracked peripheral blood TCR repertoire changes in vivo during primary and secondary sensitization to the hapten diphenylcyclopropenone (DPC) in alopecia patients. Blood was sampled from patients pre-sensitization (week 0) and at 2, 6 and about 24 weeks after DPC sensitization. Blood for TCR sequencing was provided by twenty-nine alopecia patients at one to four time points (pre-sensitization, 2, 6 and 24 weeks). The paper's findings and limits, for the study overall: After repeated subsampling, changes were observed in the strength of the expansion versus patch-test correlation and in the threshold at which the correlation became significant. DPC sensitization did not change the number of TCRs with a frequency above 1 in 1000, and there was no evidence of changes in global repertoire structure. Because every patient had alopecia, a presumed autoimmune disease, the patients' immune response might differ from that of healthy individuals. Expanded TCRs formed significantly more large CDR3 similarity clusters than pre-sensitization or healthy control sets, consistent with antigen-driven responses. A positive correlation was found between the number of PT1 expanded TCRs and patch test score, with significance reached at thresholds 8, 16 and 32 but not 4.

Receptor libraries were prepared by RACE. The sequencer was a NextSeq 500. During library preparation, unique molecular identifiers were attached to individual cDNA molecules so that TCRs could be counted quantitatively and reproducibly. Each blood RNA sample was used to sequence both TCR alpha and TCR beta chains. For the original study's pipeline: The median number of TCRs per sample was roughly 100,000, ranging from roughly 20,000 to 700,000. The Decombinator software suite was used to annotate the V, J and CDR3 of the TCR reads. For PS versus PT1 abundance plots, all samples were subsampled to the same number of TCRs (28,000). TCRs were defined as expanded if absent before sensitization and observed at least eight times at the 2-week time point. TCRdb reworked the public reads: Q25 trimming with fastp, MiXCR clone assembly, productive beta chains retained. One record per CDR3 amino acid sequence lists the most common genes and DNA. TCRdb, rather than the study authors, made the V and J calls. For this sample the table gives tens of thousands of distinct CDR3 sequences, of which around 11% were detected only once. The top ten hold approximately 3.9% of the sample.

Read against the paper, the sample's time point label means: pre-sensitization, week 0. Per the publication, the treatment or condition label means: therapeutic diphenylcyclopropenone sensitization with weekly scalp DPC. Blood at each patch-test visit was drawn before the patch test was applied. Patients were eligible if aged 18 to 70, diagnosed with alopecia and judged suitable for DPC therapy, and pregnant patients were excluded. Unfractionated whole blood was collected in Tempus Blood RNA tubes, and total RNA was extracted from that blood. The germline V gene gives CDR1 as MNHEY and CDR2 as SVGEGT. V and J are trimmed by 6 bases and 5 bases, and the gene matches miss 10 bases of the junction. Taken from cysteine to phenylalanine, the CDR3 has 15 residues. Only CDR3 DNA remains: 45 bases, in frame from the first base.

Recombination linked TRBV6-2 or TRBV6-3 to TRBJ2-1; 7 bases in between match TRBD1. The input for sequencing was whole blood, taken in connection with sensitization to the hapten diphenylcyclopropenone (DPC). The TCR comes from a woman aged 40 to 50 with alopecia areata. Some clones in this sample may be carry-over from other donors' samples. The base sequence is TGTGCCAGCAGGACTACCGGGACAGTCCACAATGAGCAGTTCTTC. Its translation reads: CASRTTGTVHNEQFF.